Many counts were recorded for the clone carrying this T cell receptor (beta chain). Using RNA transcripts as the source, TCR beta CDR3 regions were amplified. Initially, a first-round RT-PCR of the TCR CDR3 employed the HTBI primer set. MiXCR, run by TCRdb on the multiplex PCR reads, gives a single entry per CDR3 protein. The sample holds 250,000 or so distinct CDR3 sequences, more than 12% seen once. These data come from a study of T cells in Graves' hyperthyroidism and ophthalmopathy. Subjects aged 18 to 65 presented with newly diagnosed hyperthyroidism of less than 2 months' duration. Used for diagnoses were clinical symptoms, serum thyroxine and TRAb, thyroid ultrasound and orbital computed tomography. This TCR came from a woman aged 40-49 years with Graves' hyperthyroidism that later progressed to Graves' ophthalmopathy. Material: blood.

The chain's CDR3 is CASNLRVLFEQFF. The CDR3 coding sequence is TGTGCCAGCAACCTACGGGTATTGTTTGAGCAGTTCTTC. V gene TRBV2 combines with J gene TRBJ2-1; D remains unclear. This CDR3 contains 13 residues. The V end was cut by 7 bases, the J end by 9 bases, with 16 bases between. CDR1 is SNHLY, CDR2 FYNNEI, per germline. The variable domain in full, completed from reference TRBV2 and TRBJ2-1, reads EPEVTQTPSHQVTQMGQEVILRCVPISNHLYFYWYRQILGQKVEFLVSFYNNEISEKSEIFDDQFSVERPDGSNFTLKIRSTKLEDSAMYFCASNLRVLFEQFFGPGTRLTVL.